Listed below are T cell receptor beta chains from one sample, sequenced in a study of beta chain features in type 1 diabetes. TCRdb's copy holds only in-frame clones and misses some; the assay was immunoSEQ multiplex PCR. The data contain tens of thousands of clones, about 55% of them seen just once; the ten biggest clones take up 2% to 2.5%. The sequenced material came from Tregs from blood. These receptor sequences come from a woman aged 18 to 35 in good health. Each CDR3 is given with its conserved first and last residue. A D gene is named only where the DNA matches it firmly. Some rows mark clone size as missing; the rest say once, few, many or name a class of expanded clone.

abundance	v_gene	d_gene	j_gene	CDR3aa	CDR3nt
once	TRBV5-1	.	TRBJ2-2	CASGPNTGELFF	TGCGCCAGCGGGCCGAACACCGGGGAGCTGTTTTTT
few	TRBV12-5	TRBD2	TRBJ2-5	CASGLVRGSGGSQETQYF	TGTGCTAGTGGTTTGGTACGGGGTAGCGGGGGTTCCCAAGAGACCCAGTACTTC
.	TRBV4-1	.	TRBJ2-4	CASSPRDINIQYF	TGCGCCAGCAGCCCCCGCGACATTAACATTCAGTACTTC
few	TRBV10-3	.	TRBJ2-1	CAISDPGWNEQFF	TGTGCCATCAGTGACCCAGGGTGGAATGAGCAGTTCTTC
few	TRBV19	.	TRBJ2-7	CASTRRDSPYEQYF	TGTGCCAGTACTCGGAGGGACAGTCCCTACGAGCAGTACTTC
.	TRBV6-1	TRBD2	TRBJ2-1	CASLVAGGWEFF	TGTGCCAGCTTGGTAGCGGGAGGGTGGGAGTTCTTC
.	TRBV14	.	TRBJ1-2	CASSQGLNYGYTF	TGTGCCAGCAGCCAAGGTCTTAACTATGGCTACACCTTC
.	TRBV27	TRBD2	TRBJ2-3	CASSLLGPGTSGYTDTQYF	TGTGCCAGCAGTTTACTCGGGCCCGGGACTAGCGGATACACAGATACGCAGTATTTT
.	TRBV7-2	TRBD2	TRBJ2-7	CASSSAGTSSGEQYF	TGTGCCAGCAGCTCCGCCGGGACTAGCTCGGGCGAGCAGTACTTC
few	TRBV10-3	TRBD2	TRBJ2-1	CAISESRQRGALSVF	TGTGCCATCAGTGAGTCTCGGCAGCGGGGGGCCTTGTCGGTCTTC
.	TRBV29-1	.	TRBJ2-1	CSVVRRPRGDEQFF	TGCAGCGTTGTGCGCAGGCCGCGTGGCGATGAGCAGTTCTTC
once	TRBV2	.	TRBJ2-4	CASSRDNKNIQYF	TGTGCCAGCAGCCGGGACAACAAAAACATTCAGTACTTC
.	TRBV7-2	TRBD2	TRBJ2-7	CASSSGLAGVGQYF	TGTGCCAGCAGCTCGGGACTAGCGGGAGTGGGGCAGTACTTC
.	TRBV2	TRBD2	TRBJ2-3	CASSGTRGDTQYF	TGTGCCAGCAGTGGGACTAGAGGCGATACGCAGTATTTT
few	TRBV4-1	.	TRBJ2-4	CASSQTASLNIQYF	TGCGCCAGCAGCCAGACAGCTTCTCTAAACATTCAGTACTTC
.	TRBV2	.	TRBJ1-2	CASTSGILYGYTF	TGTGCCAGTACCAGCGGTATTCTCTATGGCTACACCTTC
.	TRBV10-3	.	TRBJ2-6	CAISDDSSGANVLTF	TGTGCCATCAGTGACGACAGCTCTGGGGCCAACGTCCTGACTTTC
.	TRBV2	.	TRBJ1-1	CASTGEGGVTEAFF	TGTGCCAGCACTGGCGAGGGGGGGGTCACTGAAGCTTTCTTT
.	TRBV19	.	TRBJ2-7	CASSIDRGYEQYF	TGTGCCAGTAGTATAGACAGGGGCTACGAGCAGTACTTC
few	TRBV7-9	.	TRBJ2-7	CASSLSLGGAPSSYEQYF	TGTGCCAGCAGCTTAAGCCTCGGGGGAGCGCCAAGCTCCTACGAGCAGTACTTC
few	TRBV10-2	.	TRBJ2-5	CASSDPGQPETQYF	TGCGCCAGCAGTGACCCTGGACAGCCAGAGACCCAGTACTTC
.	TRBV29-1	.	TRBJ2-5	CSVVRGGETQYF	TGCAGCGTTGTCAGGGGTGGTGAGACCCAGTACTTC
few	TRBV29-1	TRBD1	TRBJ2-1	CSVDRVDEQFF	TGCAGCGTGGACAGGGTGGATGAGCAGTTCTTC
few	TRBV4-1	TRBD2	TRBJ2-1	CASSSGFAGEGDEQFF	TGCGCCAGCAGCTCAGGGTTTGCGGGAGAAGGGGATGAGCAGTTCTTC
.	TRBV9	.	TRBJ1-2	CASSVVGGPGGYTF	TGTGCCAGCAGCGTAGTTGGAGGGCCTGGCGGCTACACCTTC
.	TRBV2	.	TRBJ2-1	CASMSGGGPSSYNEQFF	TGTGCCAGCATGAGTGGGGGGGGCCCGAGCTCCTACAATGAGCAGTTCTTC
few	TRBV19	.	TRBJ2-2	CASSITDTGELFF	TGTGCCAGTAGTATTACGGACACCGGGGAGCTGTTTTTT
.	TRBV9	.	TRBJ2-1	CASSVWPTSYNEQFF	TGTGCCAGCAGCGTTTGGCCAACCAGTTACAATGAGCAGTTCTTC
few	TRBV5-1	TRBD2	TRBJ2-7	CASSLAGGLYEQYF	TGCGCCAGCAGCCTAGCGGGAGGCTTGTACGAGCAGTACTTC
.	TRBV11-2	TRBD1	TRBJ1-2	CASSSNPDRGYYGYTF	TGTGCCAGCAGCTCCAACCCGGACAGGGGATACTATGGCTACACCTTC
.	TRBV27	TRBD2	TRBJ2-1	CASRLAGGNEQFF	TGTGCCAGTAGACTAGCGGGAGGGAATGAGCAGTTCTTC
.	TRBV9	TRBD2	TRBJ2-5	CASSAGTSGETQYF	TGTGCCAGCAGTGCCGGGACTAGCGGGGAGACCCAGTACTTC
.	TRBV19	.	TRBJ1-1	CASSTDYNTEAFF	TGTGCCAGTAGTACGGACTATAACACTGAAGCTTTCTTT